A selection of T cell receptor beta chains follows, all from one sample in a study of blood T cell repertoires in COVID-19. Here immunoSEQ multiplex PCR was the method, and the copy in TCRdb shows in-frame clones only, minus some. The sample yields around 200,000 clones, nearly 90% seen once. The sequencing input was peripheral blood. Receptors were obtained from a woman aged 18-30 years who had recovered from COVID-19. The CDR3 runs from the conserved cysteine through the conserved F or W. A D gene is named only where the DNA matches it firmly. Clone size, where shown, is once, few, many, or a class for clones that have expanded.

d_call: .; j_call: TRBJ1-1; v_call: TRBV4-1; clone_size: .; cdr3_aa: CASSQDWAKFIEAFF; cdr3_nt: TGCGCCAGCAGCCAAGATTGGGCCAAATTTATTGAAGCTTTCTTT
d_call: .; j_call: TRBJ2-3; v_call: TRBV6-2/TRBV6-3; clone_size: .; cdr3_aa: CASSTEPDTQYF; cdr3_nt: TGTGCCAGCAGTACAGAGCCAGATACGCAGTATTTT
d_call: .; j_call: TRBJ2-4; v_call: TRBV21-1; clone_size: .; cdr3_aa: CASSKRYRITGDRALLAKNIQYF; cdr3_nt: TGTGCCAGCAGCAAAAGGTACCGGATAACTGGGGACAGGGCTCTACTAGCCAAAAACATTCAGTACTTC
d_call: TRBD2; j_call: TRBJ2-7; v_call: TRBV6-6; clone_size: .; cdr3_aa: CASTLLSGNFYEQYF; cdr3_nt: TGTGCCAGCACCCTACTTAGCGGGAATTTCTACGAGCAGTACTTC
d_call: TRBD2; j_call: TRBJ2-1; v_call: TRBV5-1; clone_size: .; cdr3_aa: CASSLSTGLAGVSSYNEQFF; cdr3_nt: TGCGCCAGCAGCTTGAGCACGGGACTAGCGGGAGTGAGTTCCTACAATGAGCAGTTCTTC
d_call: TRBD1; j_call: TRBJ2-5; v_call: TRBV19; clone_size: .; cdr3_aa: CASSSPRGRTKETQYF; cdr3_nt: TGTGCCAGTAGTAGTCCCAGGGGGCGCACCAAAGAGACCCAGTACTTC
d_call: TRBD2; j_call: TRBJ2-1; v_call: TRBV3-1/TRBV3-2; clone_size: .; cdr3_aa: CASSQDPSGSSYNEQFF; cdr3_nt: TGTGCCAGCAGCCAAGACCCAAGCGGGAGCTCCTACAATGAGCAGTTCTTC
d_call: TRBD1; j_call: TRBJ1-1; v_call: TRBV9; clone_size: .; cdr3_aa: CASSPGTGGEAFF; cdr3_nt: TGTGCCAGCAGCCCCGGGACAGGCGGTGAAGCTTTCTTT
d_call: .; j_call: TRBJ2-7; v_call: TRBV3-1/TRBV3-2; clone_size: .; cdr3_aa: CASSRNRDTLYEQYF; cdr3_nt: TGTGCCAGCAGCCGGAACAGGGACACCCTTTACGAGCAGTACTTC
d_call: .; j_call: TRBJ1-1; v_call: TRBV5-1; clone_size: once; cdr3_aa: CASSLDGGTEAFF; cdr3_nt: TGCGCCAGCAGCTTGGACGGAGGCACTGAAGCTTTCTTT
d_call: .; j_call: TRBJ1-5; v_call: TRBV3-1/TRBV3-2; clone_size: .; cdr3_aa: CASSEGLNQPQHF; cdr3_nt: TGTGCCAGCAGCGAAGGGCTTAATCAGCCCCAGCATTTT
d_call: .; j_call: TRBJ2-7; v_call: TRBV27; clone_size: .; cdr3_aa: CASSLEDTSYEQYF; cdr3_nt: TGTGCCAGCAGTTTAGAAGACACCAGCTACGAGCAGTACTTC
d_call: .; j_call: TRBJ2-3; v_call: TRBV27; clone_size: .; cdr3_aa: CASRIQGALAFGTQYF; cdr3_nt: TGTGCCAGCAGGATACAGGGAGCTCTAGCATTCGGTACGCAGTATTTT
d_call: .; j_call: TRBJ2-7; v_call: TRBV15; clone_size: .; cdr3_aa: CATSRVLAGEQYF; cdr3_nt: TGTGCCACCAGCAGAGTGCTGGCGGGCGAGCAGTACTTC